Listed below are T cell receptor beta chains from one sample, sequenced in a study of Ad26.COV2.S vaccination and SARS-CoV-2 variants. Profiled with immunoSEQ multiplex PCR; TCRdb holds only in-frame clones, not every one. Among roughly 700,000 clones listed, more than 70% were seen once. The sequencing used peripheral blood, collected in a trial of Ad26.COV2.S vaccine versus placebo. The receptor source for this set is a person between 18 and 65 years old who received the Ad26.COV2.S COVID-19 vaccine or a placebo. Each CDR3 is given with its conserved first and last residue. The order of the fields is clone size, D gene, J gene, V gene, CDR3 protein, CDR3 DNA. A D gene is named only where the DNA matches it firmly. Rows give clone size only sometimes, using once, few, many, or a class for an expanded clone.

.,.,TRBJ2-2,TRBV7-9,CASSSSPRQVNTGELFF,TGTGCCAGCAGCTCCTCGCCGCGACAGGTCAACACCGGGGAGCTGTTTTTT
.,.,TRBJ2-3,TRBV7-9,CASSQSDTQYF,TGTGCCAGCAGCCAATCAGATACGCAGTATTTT
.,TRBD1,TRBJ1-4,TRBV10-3,CAISESPRGEKLFF,TGTGCCATCAGTGAGTCTCCCAGGGGGGAAAAACTGTTTTTT
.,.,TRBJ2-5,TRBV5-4,CASSREGLAFQETQYF,TGTGCCAGCAGCAGGGAAGGGCTAGCGTTCCAAGAGACCCAGTACTTC
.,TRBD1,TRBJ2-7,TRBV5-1,CASSLAGTGEPYEQYF,TGCGCCAGCAGCTTAGCAGGGACAGGGGAACCCTACGAGCAGTACTTC
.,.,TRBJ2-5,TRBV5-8,CASSLVLAVPHQETQYF,TGTGCCAGCAGCTTGGTCCTAGCCGTCCCCCACCAAGAGACCCAGTACTTC
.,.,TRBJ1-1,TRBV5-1,CASSPLGTNTEAFF,TGCGCCAGCAGCCCCCTGGGCACGAACACTGAAGCTTTCTTT
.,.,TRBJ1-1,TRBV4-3,CASSQEGGQNTEAFF,TGCGCCAGCAGCCAAGAGGGGGGACAGAACACTGAAGCTTTCTTT
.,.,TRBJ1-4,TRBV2,CASSGSGQGYEKLFF,TGTGCCAGCAGTGGGTCAGGGCAGGGGTACGAAAAACTGTTTTTT
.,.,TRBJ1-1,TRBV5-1,CASSPPGLNTEAFF,TGCGCCAGCAGCCCCCCCGGGCTGAACACTGAAGCTTTCTTT
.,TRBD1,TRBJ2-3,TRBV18,CASSPKGTGDIADTQYF,TGTGCCAGCTCACCAAAAGGTACAGGGGACATAGCAGATACGCAGTATTTT
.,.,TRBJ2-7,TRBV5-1,CASSLAFSEPKGEGEQYF,TGCGCCAGCAGCTTGGCCTTCTCGGAACCCAAAGGGGAAGGCGAGCAGTACTTC
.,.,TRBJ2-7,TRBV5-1,CASSLRALGSSSYEQYF,TGCGCCAGCAGCTTGAGGGCATTAGGCTCATCCTCCTACGAGCAGTACTTC
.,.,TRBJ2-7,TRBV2,CASSEARGPYEQYF,TGTGCCAGCAGTGAAGCCCGGGGCCCCTACGAGCAGTACTTC
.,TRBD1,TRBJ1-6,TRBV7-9,CASSLGDRVSPLHF,TGTGCCAGCAGCTTGGGGGACAGGGTTTCACCCCTCCACTTT
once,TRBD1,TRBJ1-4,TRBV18,CASSPGTGFEKLFF,TGTGCCAGCTCACCGGGGACAGGATTTGAAAAACTGTTTTTT
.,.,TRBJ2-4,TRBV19,CASSEDGDIQYF,TGTGCCAGTAGTGAGGACGGAGACATTCAGTACTTC
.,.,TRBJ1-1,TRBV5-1,CASSLSGRSNTEAFF,TGCGCCAGCAGCTTATCAGGGCGATCGAACACTGAAGCTTTCTTT
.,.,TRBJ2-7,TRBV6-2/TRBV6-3,CASSPVAYEQYF,TGTGCCAGCAGCCCTGTCGCCTACGAGCAGTACTTC
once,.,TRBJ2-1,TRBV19,CASSPRAGEQFF,TGTGCCAGTAGCCCGAGGGCTGGCGAGCAGTTCTTC
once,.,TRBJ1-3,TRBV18,CASSPGSNGNTIYF,TGTGCCAGCTCACCGGGGTCGAACGGAAACACCATATATTTT
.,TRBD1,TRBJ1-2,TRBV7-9,CASSRGQGERGYTF,TGTGCCAGCAGCCGGGGACAGGGGGAAAGGGGCTACACCTTC
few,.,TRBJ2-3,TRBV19,CASRTADTQYF,TGTGCCAGTAGGACTGCAGATACGCAGTATTTT
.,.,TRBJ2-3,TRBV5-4,CASSSVDIFDTQYF,TGTGCCAGCAGCTCTGTGGACATTTTTGATACGCAGTATTTT
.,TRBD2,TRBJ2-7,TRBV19,CASSIDLTSGLKYEQYF,TGTGCCAGTAGTATTGACCTGACTAGCGGACTTAAGTACGAGCAGTACTTC
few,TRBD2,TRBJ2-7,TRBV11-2,CASSLWGSGGGYEQYF,TGTGCCAGCAGCTTATGGGGTAGCGGGGGAGGGTACGAGCAGTACTTC
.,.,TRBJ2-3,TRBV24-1,CATSGPPDTQYF,TGTGCCACCAGTGGTCCCCCAGATACGCAGTATTTT
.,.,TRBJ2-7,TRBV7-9,CASSISDEDYEQYF,TGTGCCAGCAGCATATCGGACGAGGACTACGAGCAGTACTTC
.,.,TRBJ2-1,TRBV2,CASSVSRGGNEQFF,TGTGCCAGCAGTGTTAGTAGGGGAGGTAATGAGCAGTTCTTC
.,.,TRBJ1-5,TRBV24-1,CATSDRDQPQHF,TGTGCCACCAGTGACAGGGACCAGCCCCAGCATTTT
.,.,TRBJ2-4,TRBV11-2,CASTLKDIQYF,TGTGCCAGCACCCTTAAGGACATTCAGTACTTC
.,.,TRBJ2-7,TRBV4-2,CASSQDRRTGEQYF,TGTGCCAGCAGCCAAGATAGGAGGACGGGCGAGCAGTACTTC
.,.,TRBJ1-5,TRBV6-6,CASSPQTGNSNQPQHF,TGTGCCAGCAGTCCCCAAACAGGGAATAGCAATCAGCCCCAGCATTTT
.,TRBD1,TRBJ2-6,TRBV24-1,CATSDPNRGTAGANVLTF,TGTGCCACCAGTGATCCGAACAGGGGAACTGCTGGGGCCAACGTCCTGACTTTC
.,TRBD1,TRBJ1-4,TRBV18,CASSPQGADEKLFF,TGTGCCAGCTCACCACAGGGGGCGGATGAAAAACTGTTTTTT
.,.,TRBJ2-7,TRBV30,CAWSVHGGGSYEQYF,TGTGCCTGGAGTGTACACGGGGGAGGTTCCTACGAGCAGTACTTC
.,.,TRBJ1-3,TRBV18,CASTRSPGSGNTIYF,TGTGCCAGCACAAGGTCCCCCGGCTCTGGAAACACCATATATTTT
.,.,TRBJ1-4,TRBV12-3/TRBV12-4,CASSLQGDEKLFF,TGTGCCAGCAGTCTACAGGGCGATGAAAAACTGTTTTTT
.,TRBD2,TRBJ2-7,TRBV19,CASSIGSGTYEQYF,TGTGCCAGTAGTATAGGTAGCGGGACCTACGAGCAGTACTTC
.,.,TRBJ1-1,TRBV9,CASSVDAPTEAFF,TGTGCCAGCAGCGTAGACGCCCCCACTGAAGCTTTCTTT
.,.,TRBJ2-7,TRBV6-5,CASSSGFSYEQYF,TGTGCCAGCAGCAGCGGATTCTCCTACGAGCAGTACTTC
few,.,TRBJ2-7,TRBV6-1,CASSDDFYEQYF,TGTGCCAGCAGTGATGACTTCTACGAGCAGTACTTC
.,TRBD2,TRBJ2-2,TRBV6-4,CASQGLAGAGFAGELFF,TGTGCCAGCCAGGGACTAGCGGGAGCGGGGTTCGCCGGGGAGCTGTTTTTT
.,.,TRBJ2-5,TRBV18,CASSPKDRYF,TGTGCCAGCTCACCTAAAGACAGGTACTTC
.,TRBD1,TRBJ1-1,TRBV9,CASNDRGNTEAFF,TGTGCCAGCAACGACAGGGGGAACACTGAAGCTTTCTTT
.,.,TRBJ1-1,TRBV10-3,CAISEDTRRNTEAFF,TGTGCCATCAGTGAGGACACAAGGAGGAACACTGAAGCTTTCTTT
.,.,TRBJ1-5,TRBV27,CASSWTDAQPQHF,TGTGCCAGCAGCTGGACAGACGCGCAGCCCCAGCATTTT
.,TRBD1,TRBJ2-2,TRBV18,CASSPPTGGNTGELFF,TGTGCCAGCTCACCACCGACAGGGGGAAACACCGGGGAGCTGTTTTTT
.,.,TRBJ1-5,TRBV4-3,CASSQDRGSNQPQHF,TGCGCCAGCAGCCAAGACCGGGGGAGCAATCAGCCCCAGCATTTT
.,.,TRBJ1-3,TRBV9,CASSVAPSSGNTIYF,TGTGCCAGCAGCGTAGCTCCAAGCTCTGGAAACACCATATATTTT
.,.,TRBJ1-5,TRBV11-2,CASSLGIRNQPQHF,TGTGCCAGCAGCTTAGGTATCAGGAATCAGCCCCAGCATTTT
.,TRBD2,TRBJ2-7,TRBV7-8,CASGAGPYEQYF,TGTGCCTCGGGAGCGGGACCCTACGAGCAGTACTTC
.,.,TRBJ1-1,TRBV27,CASSSPQGTGVFF,TGTGCCAGCAGTTCACCTCAGGGAACTGGGGTTTTCTTT